This T cell receptor beta chain was observed in a study of shared T cell receptors in the human thymus. The CDR3 spans 13 residues. CDR1 and CDR2 from the germline V gene are SEHNR and FQNEAQ (reference sequence). Trimming removed 10 bases at V and 5 bases at J, with 17 bases between. Data came from immunoSEQ multiplex PCR; TCRdb stores just in-frame clones and leaves some out. Counted here are about 660,000 clones, around nine tenths occurring once; the ten biggest clones make up 0.0085% to 0.012%. The same sample was also used in a study of human thymus T cells. That source adds: Resections from corrective heart surgery provided thymus tissue. Biased V and J segment usage appeared in thymus and peripheral blood.

The sequencing input was thymocytes. The sequence was obtained from a boy younger than two with a congenital heart defect. The V gene is TRBV7-9, the J gene TRBJ1-1; TRBD1 might be the D (5 bases). For the CDR3, the DNA is TGTGCCACCCCCCGCGAAGGGGCAACTGAAGCTTTCTTT. This gives the protein CATPREGATEAFF. Drawing the rest from reference TRBV7-9 and TRBJ1-1, the complete variable domain is DTGVSQNPRHKITKRGQNVTFRCDPISEHNRLYWYRQTLGQGPEFLTYFQNEAQLEKSRLLSDRFSAERPKGSFSTLEIQRTEQGDSAMYLCATPREGATEAFFGQGTRLTVV.